Listed below are T cell receptor beta chains from one sample, sequenced in a study of T cell responses to AZD1222 COVID-19 vaccine. This table comes from immunoSEQ multiplex PCR, and its TCRdb copy is limited to in-frame clones, with some not included. Of roughly 100,000 clones listed, around 84% are singletons. The sample consisted of peripheral blood, taken on day 0 of AZD1222 vaccination. These receptors were obtained from an adult in good health. CDR3s include the opening cysteine and the closing phenylalanine or tryptophan. A D gene is named only where the DNA matches it firmly. Some rows have no size entry. The others give once, few or many, or a class for an expanded clone.

size	V	D	length	J	CDR3	DNA
once	TRBV6-5	NA	15	TRBJ1-1	CASSYSIGAGGEAFF	TGTGCCAGCAGTTACTCGATAGGAGCGGGGGGCGAAGCTTTCTTT
NA	TRBV27	NA	13	TRBJ2-7	CASSLGQSSEQYF	TGTGCCAGCAGTTTAGGACAGTCTTCCGAGCAGTACTTC
NA	TRBV14	TRBD1	15	TRBJ1-1	CASSQWTGLNTEAFF	TGTGCCAGCAGCCAGTGGACAGGATTAAACACTGAAGCTTTCTTT
NA	TRBV10-3	NA	13	TRBJ1-1	CAISGRPNTEAFF	TGTGCCATCAGTGGCAGACCGAACACTGAAGCTTTCTTT
NA	TRBV5-1	NA	12	TRBJ2-7	CASSLNRGEQYF	TGCGCCAGCAGCTTGAACCGGGGGGAGCAGTACTTC
NA	TRBV5-1	NA	14	TRBJ1-1	CASSSQGWDTEAFF	TGCGCCAGCAGCTCACAGGGTTGGGACACTGAAGCTTTCTTT
NA	TRBV6-2/TRBV6-3	TRBD1	15	TRBJ1-2	CASSHDRALGDGYTF	TGTGCCAGCAGCCACGACAGGGCGTTGGGAGATGGCTACACCTTC
NA	TRBV11-2	NA	12	TRBJ2-3	CASSLLSGTQYF	TGTGCCAGCAGCTTACTAAGCGGTACGCAGTATTTT
NA	TRBV6-4	NA	13	TRBJ1-1	CASSPRGDTEAFF	TGTGCCAGCAGCCCACGAGGGGACACTGAAGCTTTCTTT
NA	TRBV14	TRBD1	16	TRBJ2-5	CASSPDRGLPLAPQYF	TGTGCCAGCAGCCCAGACAGGGGTCTACCACTAGCTCCCCAGTACTTC
NA	TRBV7-9	NA	13	TRBJ1-1	CASSLADPLGAFF	TGTGCCAGCAGCTTAGCGGACCCACTGGGAGCTTTCTTT
NA	TRBV9	NA	16	TRBJ2-1	CASSVQSTLSYNEQFF	TGTGCCAGCAGCGTACAATCCACCCTCTCCTACAATGAGCAGTTCTTC
NA	TRBV3-1/TRBV3-2	NA	14	TRBJ1-4	CASSPGRRNEKLFF	TGTGCCAGCAGCCCTGGACGGAGGAATGAAAAACTGTTTTTT
NA	TRBV11-2	NA	16	TRBJ2-3	CASSGRDRWGTDTQYF	TGTGCCAGCAGCGGCCGGGACCGGTGGGGCACAGATACGCAGTATTTT
NA	TRBV24-1	NA	18	TRBJ2-5	CATSDRSDTLSFQETQYF	TGTGCCACCAGTGACCGCAGTGACACCTTATCCTTCCAAGAGACCCAGTACTTC
NA	TRBV6-2/TRBV6-3	TRBD1	16	TRBJ1-6	CASSRSTGADNSPLHF	TGTGCCAGCAGCCGATCGACAGGGGCCGATAATTCACCCCTCCACTTT
once	TRBV7-2	TRBD1	16	TRBJ2-3	CASSIRAGGFTDTQYF	TGTGCCAGCAGCATACGGGCAGGGGGCTTCACAGATACGCAGTATTTT
NA	TRBV10-3	NA	13	TRBJ1-3	CAIPVVSGNTIYF	TGTGCCATCCCAGTGGTCTCTGGAAACACCATATATTTT
NA	TRBV13	NA	13	TRBJ2-7	CASSSLRSGEQYF	TGTGCCAGCAGCTCCCTTCGCAGTGGCGAGCAGTACTTC
NA	TRBV6-2/TRBV6-3	TRBD1	17	TRBJ2-1	CASSYTTGQVSYNEQFF	TGTGCCAGCAGTTACACAACCGGACAGGTCAGCTACAATGAGCAGTTCTTC
NA	TRBV28	NA	13	TRBJ1-1	CASSRQVSTEAFF	TGTGCCAGCTCTAGACAGGTGAGCACTGAAGCTTTCTTT
NA	TRBV4-3	NA	15	TRBJ1-5	CASSQDRGVWQPQHF	TGCGCCAGCAGCCAAGATAGAGGGGTTTGGCAGCCCCAGCATTTT
NA	TRBV6-2/TRBV6-3	NA	14	TRBJ2-7	CASSYTRGSYEQYF	TGTGCCAGCAGTTACACTCGGGGGTCCTACGAGCAGTACTTC
NA	TRBV9	NA	14	TRBJ2-7	CASSAQGGFDEQYF	TGTGCCAGCAGCGCCCAGGGGGGTTTTGACGAGCAGTACTTC
NA	TRBV7-3	TRBD2	14	TRBJ2-1	CASSLGLAGTRQFF	TGTGCCAGCAGCTTAGGACTAGCGGGGACAAGGCAGTTCTTC
once	TRBV7-3	TRBD2	14	TRBJ2-7	CASSLNSGRGEQYF	TGTGCCAGCAGCTTAAATAGCGGGAGAGGTGAGCAGTACTTC
NA	TRBV28	NA	14	TRBJ1-5	CASKAWGGNQPQHF	TGTGCCAGCAAAGCGTGGGGGGGCAATCAGCCCCAGCATTTT
NA	TRBV10-3	NA	17	TRBJ2-7	CAISESVVGRLSYEQYF	TGTGCCATCAGTGAGTCGGTTGTGGGGAGACTGTCCTACGAGCAGTACTTC
NA	TRBV30	NA	14	TRBJ1-5	CAWSVGGTNQPQHF	TGTGCCTGGAGTGTTGGGGGGACCAATCAGCCCCAGCATTTT
NA	TRBV2	TRBD1	15	TRBJ1-2	CASSEQDRVDYGYTF	TGTGCCAGCAGTGAACAAGACAGGGTCGATTATGGCTACACCTTC
NA	TRBV2	TRBD2	14	TRBJ2-1	CASMRTSGYNEQFF	TGTGCCAGCATGCGGACTAGCGGCTACAATGAGCAGTTCTTC